The rows below give T cell receptor beta chains drawn from one sample of a study of cytomegalovirus exposure and HLA in healthy donors. Only in-frame clones appear in the TCRdb table, and some are missing; sequencing was by immunoSEQ multiplex PCR. The sample consists of 97,000 or so clones, approximately 94% of them appearing once. Source material: PBMCs. The receptors here all came from a woman under 30 in good health and CMV-seronegative. The conserved cysteine and the conserved F or W are not part of the CDR3 here.

V gene	J gene	CDR3 protein
TRBV4-1	TRBJ2-7	ASSQETGRSYEQY
TRBV13	TRBJ1-5	ASSFSAGRGNQPQH
TRBV15	TRBJ2-1	ATSRASGLSYNEQF
TRBV19	TRBJ2-5	ASRNGQGSQETQY
TRBV19	TRBJ2-3	ASRGGIVDTQY
TRBV7-2	TRBJ2-3	ASSLFSGGANTQY
TRBV27	TRBJ2-7	ASKPVDRGHREQY
TRBV19	TRBJ2-7	ASSIGTSGREQY
TRBV2	TRBJ2-1	ASGWGEMDEQF
TRBV7-8	TRBJ1-5	ASSFTGILLDNGNQPQH
TRBV7-3	TRBJ2-1	ASSLFDLAGNEQF
TRBV5-1	TRBJ2-3	ASSLEGVKTDTQY
TRBV6-5	TRBJ2-5	ATGPLGTGDWTQY
TRBV10-3	TRBJ2-4	AISPRQELAKNIQY
TRBV2	TRBJ1-1	ASIWGTGTEAF
TRBV6-4	TRBJ1-5	ASSKHRVESQPQH
TRBV7-8	TRBJ1-1	ASSLFWGDTEAF
TRBV7-8	TRBJ2-7	ASSRGPGHGTYEQY
TRBV11-2	TRBJ1-1	ASSPDRGGEAF
TRBV7-2	TRBJ1-4	ASSRQTTTNEKLF
TRBV2	TRBJ2-7	ASSSGLISEQY
TRBV27	TRBJ1-2	ASSGRGRGYT
TRBV9	TRBJ1-5	ASSVGDRVTPQH
TRBV7-9	TRBJ1-2	ASSDTGYSHGYT